This T cell receptor (beta chain) was documented in a study of T cell responses to AZD1222 COVID-19 vaccine. The protocol was immunoSEQ multiplex PCR, while the TCRdb copy is restricted to in-frame clones and leaves out a portion. This sample has fewer than 110,000 clones, with about 86% found just once. In its sample, this clone was seen a few times. What it recognizes is unknown. Study-wide results and limits: Donor demographics were predominantly white British with a female majority; clonal diversity may be underestimated. Spike regions recognized by vaccine-associated CD4 TCRs spanned the protein, led by 160-218 and 743-854. Repertoires were obtained only post-peak T cell response. Seropositive status at baseline applied to only 6 or 7 AZD1222 recipients.

V was trimmed by 5 bases and J by 6 bases, leaving 12 bases between them. The germline V gene has CDR1 SGHTA and CDR2 FQGNSA. The CDR3 spans 13 residues. The sample consisted of peripheral blood, taken on day 0 of AZD1222 vaccination. This sequence originates from an adult in good health. This chain connects TRBV7-2 to TRBJ2-3; D call uncertain. In DNA, the CDR3 is TGTGCCAGCAGCCAGATTAGCAGGGATACGCAGTATTTT. The encoded protein is CASSQISRDTQYF.